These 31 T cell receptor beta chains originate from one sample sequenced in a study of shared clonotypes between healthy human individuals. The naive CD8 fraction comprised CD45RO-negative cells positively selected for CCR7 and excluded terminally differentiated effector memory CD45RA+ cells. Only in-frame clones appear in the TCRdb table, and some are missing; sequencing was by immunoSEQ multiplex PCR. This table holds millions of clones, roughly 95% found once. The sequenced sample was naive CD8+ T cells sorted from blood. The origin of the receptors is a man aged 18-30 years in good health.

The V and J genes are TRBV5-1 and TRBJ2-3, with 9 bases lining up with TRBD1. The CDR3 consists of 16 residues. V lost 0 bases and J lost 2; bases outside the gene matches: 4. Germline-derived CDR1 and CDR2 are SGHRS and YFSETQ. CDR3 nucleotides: TGCGCCAGCAGCTTGGAACAGGGGGCGATCACAGATACGCAGTATTTT. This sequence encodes CASSLEQGAITDTQYF.

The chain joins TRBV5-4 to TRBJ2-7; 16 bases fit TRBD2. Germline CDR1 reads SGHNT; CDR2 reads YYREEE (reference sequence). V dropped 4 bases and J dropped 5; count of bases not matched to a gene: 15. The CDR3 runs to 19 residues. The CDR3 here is CASSIPGTSGRGGVHEQYF. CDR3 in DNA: TGTGCCAGCAGCATCCCTGGGACTAGCGGGAGGGGAGGGGTCCACGAGCAGTACTTC.

The CDR3 sequence is CASSWDRGKETEAFF. CDR3 nucleotide sequence: TGTGCCAGCAGCTGGGACAGGGGGAAGGAAACTGAAGCTTTCTTT. The chain links TRBV5-5 to TRBJ1-1, with 11 positions matching TRBD1. With 3 bases clipped from V and 5 bases from J, the junction kept 6 bases outside the gene matches. This CDR3 spans 15 amino acids. Germline CDR1 is SGHKS and CDR2 is YYEKEE (reference sequence).

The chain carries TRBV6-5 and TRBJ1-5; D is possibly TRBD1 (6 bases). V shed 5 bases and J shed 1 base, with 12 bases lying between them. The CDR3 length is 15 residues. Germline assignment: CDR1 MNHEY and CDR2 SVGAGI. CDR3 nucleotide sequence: TGTGCCAGCAGTCCCATCAGGGGAAGCAATCAGCCCCAGCATTTT. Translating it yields CASSPIRGSNQPQHF.

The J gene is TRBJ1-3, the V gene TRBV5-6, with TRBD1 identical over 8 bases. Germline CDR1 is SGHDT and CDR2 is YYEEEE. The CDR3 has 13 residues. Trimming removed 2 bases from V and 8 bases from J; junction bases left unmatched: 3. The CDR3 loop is CASSFGQGDTIYF. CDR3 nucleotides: TGTGCCAGCAGCTTCGGACAGGGAGACACCATATATTTT.

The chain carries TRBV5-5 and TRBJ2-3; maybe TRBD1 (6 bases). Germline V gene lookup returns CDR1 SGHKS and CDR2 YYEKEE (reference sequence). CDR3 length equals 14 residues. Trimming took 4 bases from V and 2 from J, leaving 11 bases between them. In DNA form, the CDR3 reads TGTGCCAGCAGCAGCACAGGGTACACAGATACGCAGTATTTT. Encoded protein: CASSSTGYTDTQYF.

The CDR3 protein is CASSLIGEDEKLFF. DNA of the CDR3: TGTGCCAGCAGTTTAATAGGGGAGGATGAAAAACTGTTTTTT. The chain is built from TRBV27 and TRBJ1-4; D perhaps matches TRBD1 (5 bases). The V and J ends lost 2 bases and 6 bases respectively, with 10 bases between them. The CDR3 extends over 14 amino acids. CDR1 and CDR2 from the germline V gene are MNHEY and SMNVEV (reference sequence).

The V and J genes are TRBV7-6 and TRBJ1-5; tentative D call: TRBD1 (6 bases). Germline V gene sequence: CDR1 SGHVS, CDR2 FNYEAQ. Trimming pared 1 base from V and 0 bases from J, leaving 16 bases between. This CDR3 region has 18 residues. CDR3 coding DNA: TGTGCCAGCAGCTTAGAGCCGGGACACGTATATAGCAATCAGCCCCAGCATTTT. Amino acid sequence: CASSLEPGHVYSNQPQHF.

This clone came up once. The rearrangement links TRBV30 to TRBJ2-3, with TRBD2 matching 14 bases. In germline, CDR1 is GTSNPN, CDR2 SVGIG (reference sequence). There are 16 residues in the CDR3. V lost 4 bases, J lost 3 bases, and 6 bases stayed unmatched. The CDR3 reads CAWNQGLAGETDTQYF. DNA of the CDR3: TGTGCCTGGAATCAGGGACTAGCGGGAGAAACAGATACGCAGTATTTT.

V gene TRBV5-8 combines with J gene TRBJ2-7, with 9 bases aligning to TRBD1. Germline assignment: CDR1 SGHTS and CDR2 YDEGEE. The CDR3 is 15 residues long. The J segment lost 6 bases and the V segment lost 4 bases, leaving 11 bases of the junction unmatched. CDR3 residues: CASSTSLGQGGEQYF. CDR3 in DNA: TGTGCCAGCAGCACCAGCCTGGGACAGGGAGGCGAGCAGTACTTC. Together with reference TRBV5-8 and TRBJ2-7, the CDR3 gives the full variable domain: EAGVTQSPTHLIKTRGQQATLRCSPISGHTSVYWYQQALGLGLQFLLWYDEGEERNRGNFPPRFSGRQFPNYSSELNVNALELEDSALYLCASSTSLGQGGEQYFGPGTRLTVT.

The CDR3 is CASSAGLAGDLYEQYF. The CDR3 nucleotides are TGTGCCAGCAGCGCGGGACTAGCGGGAGACCTCTACGAGCAGTACTTC. The chain employs TRBV9 and TRBJ2-7; 14 bases are shared with TRBD2. The junction had 5 bases not matched to a gene; V was cut back by 3 bases and J by 3 bases. CDR1 is SGDLS, CDR2 YYNGEE, per germline. CDR3 length equals 16 residues. Full variable domain (missing parts from reference TRBV9 and TRBJ2-7): DSGVTQTPKHLITATGQRVTLRCSPRSGDLSVYWYQQSLDQGLQFLIQYYNGEERAKGNILERFSAQQFPDLHSELNLSSLELGDSALYFCASSAGLAGDLYEQYFGPGTRLTVT.

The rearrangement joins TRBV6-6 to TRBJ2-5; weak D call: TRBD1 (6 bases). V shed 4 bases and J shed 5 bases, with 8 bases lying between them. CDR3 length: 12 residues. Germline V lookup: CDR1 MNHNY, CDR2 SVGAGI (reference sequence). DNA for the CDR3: TGTGCCAGCAGTTCCGACAGGGAGACCCAGTACTTC. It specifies CASSSDRETQYF.

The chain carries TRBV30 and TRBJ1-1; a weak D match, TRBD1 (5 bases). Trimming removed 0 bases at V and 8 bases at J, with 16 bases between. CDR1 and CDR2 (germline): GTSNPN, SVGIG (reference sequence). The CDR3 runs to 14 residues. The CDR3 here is CAWSVQDPGDEAFF. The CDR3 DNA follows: TGTGCCTGGAGTGTACAGGACCCGGGCGACGAAGCTTTCTTT.

CDR3 nucleotides: TGTGCCAGCAGCGATAGCGGGAATCTCGAAGAGACCCAGTACTTC. Residues: CASSDSGNLEETQYF. The chain combines TRBV9 with TRBJ2-5, with 8 nucleotides matching TRBD2. The germline V gene has CDR1 SGDLS and CDR2 YYNGEE. V was clipped by 3 bases and J by 3 bases; unmatched bases: 7. There are 15 residues in the CDR3. Looking up the rest from reference TRBV9 and TRBJ2-5 gives the full variable domain: DSGVTQTPKHLITATGQRVTLRCSPRSGDLSVYWYQQSLDQGLQFLIQYYNGEERAKGNILERFSAQQFPDLHSELNLSSLELGDSALYFCASSDSGNLEETQYFGPGTRLLVL.

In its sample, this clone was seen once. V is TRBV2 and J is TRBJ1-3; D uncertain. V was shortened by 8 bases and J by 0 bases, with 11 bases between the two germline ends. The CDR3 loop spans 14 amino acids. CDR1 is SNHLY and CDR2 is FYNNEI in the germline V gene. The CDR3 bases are TGTGCCAGCTCCCCTACATTCTCTGGAAACACCATATATTTT. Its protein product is CASSPTFSGNTIYF.

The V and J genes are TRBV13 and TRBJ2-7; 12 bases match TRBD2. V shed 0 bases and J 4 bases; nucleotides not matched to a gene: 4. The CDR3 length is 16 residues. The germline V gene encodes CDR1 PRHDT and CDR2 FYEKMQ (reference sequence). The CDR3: CASSLGLAGGLYEQYF. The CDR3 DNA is TGTGCCAGCAGCTTAGGCCTAGCGGGAGGGCTTTACGAGCAGTACTTC.

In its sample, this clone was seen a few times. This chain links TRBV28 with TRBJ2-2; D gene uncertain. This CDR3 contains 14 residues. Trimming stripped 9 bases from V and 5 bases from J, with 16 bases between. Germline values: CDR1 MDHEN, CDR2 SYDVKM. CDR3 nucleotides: TGTGCCAGTTTGCCGGCTCTAGGTACCGGGGAGCTGTTTTTT. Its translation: CASLPALGTGELFF.

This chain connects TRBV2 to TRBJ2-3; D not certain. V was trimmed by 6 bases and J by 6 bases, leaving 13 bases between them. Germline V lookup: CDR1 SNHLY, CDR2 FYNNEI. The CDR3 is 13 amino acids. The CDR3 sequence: CASSPGPVDTQYF. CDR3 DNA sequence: TGTGCCAGCAGCCCCGGACCCGTCGATACGCAGTATTTT.

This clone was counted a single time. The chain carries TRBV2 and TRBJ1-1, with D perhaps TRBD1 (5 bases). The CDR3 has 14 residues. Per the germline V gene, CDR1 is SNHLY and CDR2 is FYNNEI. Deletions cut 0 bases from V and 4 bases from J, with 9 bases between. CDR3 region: CASSEATGGTEAFF. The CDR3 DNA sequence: TGTGCCAGCAGTGAAGCAACTGGGGGCACTGAAGCTTTCTTT. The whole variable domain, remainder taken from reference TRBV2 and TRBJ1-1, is EPEVTQTPSHQVTQMGQEVILRCVPISNHLYFYWYRQILGQKVEFLVSFYNNEISEKSEIFDDQFSVERPDGSNFTLKIRSTKLEDSAMYFCASSEATGGTEAFFGQGTRLTVV.

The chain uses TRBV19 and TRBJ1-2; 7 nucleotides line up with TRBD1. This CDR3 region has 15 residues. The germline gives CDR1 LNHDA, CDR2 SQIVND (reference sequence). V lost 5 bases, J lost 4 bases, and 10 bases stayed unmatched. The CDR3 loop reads CASSPEGAYSYGYTF. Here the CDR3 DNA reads TGTGCCAGTAGTCCTGAGGGGGCTTACAGCTATGGCTACACCTTC.

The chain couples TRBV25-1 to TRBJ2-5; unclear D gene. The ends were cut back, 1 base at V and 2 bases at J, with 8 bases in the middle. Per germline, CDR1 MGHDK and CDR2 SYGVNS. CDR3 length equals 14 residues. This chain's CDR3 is CASSESGSQETQYF. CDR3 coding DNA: TGTGCCAGCAGTGAATCGGGCTCGCAAGAGACCCAGTACTTC.

CDR3 nucleotides: TGCAGCGTTAGAGCCGGGACAGCCCAATACGAGCAGTACTTC. As protein: CSVRAGTAQYEQYF. The chain carries TRBV29-1 and TRBJ2-7; 7 nucleotides agree with TRBD1. The junction had 11 bases not matched to a gene; V was cut back by 5 bases and J by 4 bases. Looked up from germline, CDR1 is SQVTM and CDR2 is ANQGSEA. This CDR3 comprises 14 residues.

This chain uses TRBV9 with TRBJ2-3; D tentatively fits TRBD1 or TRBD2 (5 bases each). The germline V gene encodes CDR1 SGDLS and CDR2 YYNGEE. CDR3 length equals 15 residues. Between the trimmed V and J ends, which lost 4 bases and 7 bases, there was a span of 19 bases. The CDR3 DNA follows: TGTGCCAGCAGCCCGGGACCGGACGGGTCATATACGCAGTATTTT. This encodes CASSPGPDGSYTQYF.

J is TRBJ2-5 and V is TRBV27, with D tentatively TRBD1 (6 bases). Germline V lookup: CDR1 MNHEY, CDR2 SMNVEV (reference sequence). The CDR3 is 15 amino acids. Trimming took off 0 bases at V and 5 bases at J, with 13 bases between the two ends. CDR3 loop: CASSLSGDISETQYF. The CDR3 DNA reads TGTGCCAGCAGTTTATCTGGGGACATATCGGAGACCCAGTACTTC.

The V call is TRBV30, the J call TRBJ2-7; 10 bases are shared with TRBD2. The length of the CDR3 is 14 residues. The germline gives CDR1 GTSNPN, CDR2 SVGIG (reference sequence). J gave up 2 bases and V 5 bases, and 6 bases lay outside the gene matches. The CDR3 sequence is CAWGGLANPYEQYF. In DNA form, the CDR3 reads TGTGCCTGGGGGGGACTAGCGAATCCCTACGAGCAGTACTTC.

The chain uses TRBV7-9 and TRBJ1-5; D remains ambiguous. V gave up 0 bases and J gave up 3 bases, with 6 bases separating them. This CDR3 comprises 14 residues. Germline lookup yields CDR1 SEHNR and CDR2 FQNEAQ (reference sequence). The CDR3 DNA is TGTGCCAGCAGCTTAGCGGGAAACAATCAGCCCCAGCATTTT. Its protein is CASSLAGNNQPQHF.

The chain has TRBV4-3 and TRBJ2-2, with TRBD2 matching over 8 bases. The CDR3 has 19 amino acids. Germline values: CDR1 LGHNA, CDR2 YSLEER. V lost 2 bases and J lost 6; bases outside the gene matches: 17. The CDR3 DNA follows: TGCGCCAGCAGCCAATACTTAGTTCAACTAGCGGAAGGGGCCGGGGAGCTGTTTTTT. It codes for CASSQYLVQLAEGAGELFF.

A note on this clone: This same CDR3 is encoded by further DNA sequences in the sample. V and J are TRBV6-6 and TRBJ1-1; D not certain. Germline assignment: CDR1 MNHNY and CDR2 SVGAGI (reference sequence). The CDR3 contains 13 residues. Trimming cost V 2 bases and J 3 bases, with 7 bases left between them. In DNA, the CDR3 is TGTGCCAGCAGTTACAGGGAAGACACTGAAGCTTTCTTT. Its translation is CASSYREDTEAFF.

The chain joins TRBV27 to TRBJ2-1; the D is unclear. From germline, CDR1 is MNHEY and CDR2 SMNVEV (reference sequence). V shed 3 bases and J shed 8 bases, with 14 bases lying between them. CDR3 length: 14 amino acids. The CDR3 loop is CASSFLGRWDEQFF. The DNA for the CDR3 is TGTGCCAGCAGTTTTCTAGGGCGCTGGGATGAGCAGTTCTTC.

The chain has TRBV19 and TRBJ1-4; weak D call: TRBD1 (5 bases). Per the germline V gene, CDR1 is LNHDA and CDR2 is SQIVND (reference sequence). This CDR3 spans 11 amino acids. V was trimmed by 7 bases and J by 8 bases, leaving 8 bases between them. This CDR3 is CASTGGEKLFF. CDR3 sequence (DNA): TGTGCCAGTACCGGGGGGGAAAAACTGTTTTTT.

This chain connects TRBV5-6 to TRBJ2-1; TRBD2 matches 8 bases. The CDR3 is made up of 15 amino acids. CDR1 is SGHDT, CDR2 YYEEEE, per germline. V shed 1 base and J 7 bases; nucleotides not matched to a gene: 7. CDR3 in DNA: TGTGCCAGCAGCTTGTCGAGACTAGCGAGGAATGAGCAGTTCTTC. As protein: CASSLSRLARNEQFF.